This T cell receptor (beta chain) was captured in a study of blood T cell repertoires in COVID-19. Study-level background: Both acute and convalescent COVID-19 samples were obtained from the United States, Italy and Spain. PBMCs, B-cell-depleted T cells, or T cells were the source of the cDNA or gDNA that made up the material.

In the original analysis: Amplification from reference gene primers served as the basis for estimated nucleated cell counts. Sequenced by immunoSEQ multiplex PCR; TCRdb stores in-frame clones only, minus some. V and J calls and clone size follow that table, whereas D and trimming were derived from the DNA. The sample consists of a few hundred thousand clones, more than 75% of them appearing once. Germline assignment: CDR1 SGHTA and CDR2 FQGTGA. CDR3 size: 16 residues. The J segment lost 6 bases and the V segment lost 0 bases, leaving 7 bases of the junction unmatched. The sequence came from an elderly man with acute or convalescent COVID-19. The chain has TRBV7-3 and TRBJ2-3, with 9 bases that match TRBD1. The specimen was peripheral blood. The CDR3 DNA reads as TGTGCCAGCAGCTTAACCCCGGGACAGGGACCCGATACGCAGTATTTT. Its translation: CASSLTPGQGPDTQYF.